The 12 T cell receptor beta chains in this list originate from one sample, sequenced in a study of cytomegalovirus exposure and HLA in healthy donors. 13 Jbeta primers and 60 Vbeta primers were used for the PCR. Clones were read by immunoSEQ multiplex PCR, and TCRdb kept only the in-frame ones, dropping some. The table counts about 140,000 clones; under 2.5% lies in the top ten. What was sequenced was PBMCs. Source of these receptors: a woman aged 18-29 years in good health and CMV-seronegative.

The chain joins TRBV5-8 to TRBJ1-4, with D possibly being TRBD1 (5 bases). Germline CDR1 reads SGHTS; CDR2 reads YDEGEE. This CDR3 spans 13 amino acids. V lost 4 bases, J lost 6 bases, and 10 bases lay in between. CDR3 DNA sequence: TGTGCCAGCAGCCGCGACAGTCATGAAAAACTGTTTTTT. Protein product: CASSRDSHEKLFF. Drawing the rest from reference TRBV5-8 and TRBJ1-4, the complete variable domain is EAGVTQSPTHLIKTRGQQATLRCSPISGHTSVYWYQQALGLGLQFLLWYDEGEERNRGNFPPRFSGRQFPNYSSELNVNALELEDSALYLCASSRDSHEKLFFGSGTQLSVL.

The V gene is TRBV7-9, the J gene TRBJ2-5; no firm D call. The ends were cut back, 1 base at V and 1 base at J, with 13 bases in the middle. CDR3 length: 16 amino acids. Germline V lookup: CDR1 SEHNR, CDR2 FQNEAQ (reference sequence). The chain's CDR3 is CASSLVRDALQETQYF. In DNA form, the CDR3 reads TGTGCCAGCAGCTTAGTTCGTGATGCACTCCAAGAGACCCAGTACTTC.

This chain links TRBV6-6 with TRBJ1-1; possibly TRBD1 for D (6 bases). This CDR3 is 12 amino acids long. The germline V gene has CDR1 MNHNY and CDR2 SVGAGI (reference sequence). V lost 5 bases to trimming and J lost 3 bases, with 7 bases between them. The CDR3 here is CASSQGHTEAFF. The CDR3 coding sequence is TGTGCCAGCAGTCAGGGGCACACTGAAGCTTTCTTT.

The V call is TRBV7-9, the J call TRBJ2-7; 11 positions match TRBD2. V dropped 5 bases and J dropped 3; count of bases not matched to a gene: 6. The CDR3 runs to 15 residues. In germline, CDR1 is SEHNR, CDR2 FQNEAQ (reference sequence). In DNA form, the CDR3 reads TGTGCCAGCAGCCGTGCGACTAGCGGGGTCTACGAGCAGTACGTC. It codes for CASSRATSGVYEQYV.

Worth noting for this clone: This sample includes further DNA sequences coding for the same CDR3. The rearrangement links TRBV19 to TRBJ2-1; a possible D gene is TRBD2 (5 bases). Between the trimmed V and J ends, which lost 1 base and 4 bases, there was a span of 8 bases. CDR3 size: 14 residues. Per germline, CDR1 LNHDA and CDR2 SQIVND (reference sequence). CDR3 sequence reads: CASSIGGDYNEQFF. Here the CDR3 DNA reads TGTGCCAGTAGTATAGGGGGAGATTACAATGAGCAGTTCTTC.

This chain links TRBV2 with TRBJ1-5; D unresolved. The CDR3 length is 13 residues. Per the germline V gene, CDR1 is SNHLY and CDR2 is FYNNEI. V was clipped by 6 bases and J by 0 bases, with 6 bases between them. The CDR3 region has the DNA TGTGCCAGCAGCAGTTATAGCAATCAGCCCCAGCATTTT. This encodes CASSSYSNQPQHF.

The chain combines TRBV7-9 with TRBJ1-1; D is unclear. CDR1 is SEHNR and CDR2 is FQNEAQ in the germline V gene (reference sequence). The CDR3 is 14 amino acids. Trimming shortened V by 0 bases and J by 1 base, and 6 bases separated the two germline ends. CDR3 residues: CASSLALRNTEAFF. The CDR3 region has the DNA TGTGCCAGCAGCTTAGCGCTGAGGAACACTGAAGCTTTCTTT.

The rearrangement links TRBV7-9 to TRBJ1-2; 8 bases agree with TRBD1. CDR1 is SEHNR and CDR2 is FQNEAQ in the germline V gene (reference sequence). This CDR3 contains 17 residues. The V gene end was trimmed by 2 bases and the J gene end by 9 bases; junction bases not matched to a gene: 17. This CDR3 is CASSLNSWQGAESSYTF. CDR3 DNA sequence: TGTGCCAGCAGCTTAAATAGTTGGCAGGGGGCTGAGAGTAGCTACACCTTC. Full variable domain (rest looked up from reference TRBV7-9 and TRBJ1-2): DTGVSQNPRHKITKRGQNVTFRCDPISEHNRLYWYRQTLGQGPEFLTYFQNEAQLEKSRLLSDRFSAERPKGSFSTLEIQRTEQGDSAMYLCASSLNSWQGAESSYTFGSGTRLTVV.

The chain joins TRBV30 to TRBJ2-2; D is uncertain. Germline V CDR1 and CDR2: GTSNPN, SVGIG (reference sequence). The CDR3 covers 14 residues. The ends were cut back, 2 bases at V and 5 bases at J, with 12 bases in the middle. The CDR3: CAWSLSGSTGELFF. The DNA for the CDR3 is TGTGCCTGGAGTTTGAGTGGTAGTACCGGGGAGCTGTTTTTT. The full variable domain, in which reference TRBV30 and TRBJ2-2 provide the parts outside the CDR3, is SQTIHQWPATLVQPVGSPLSLECTVEGTSNPNLYWYRQAAGRGLQLLFYSVGIGQISSEVPQNLSASRPQDRQFILSSKKLLLSDSGFYLCAWSLSGSTGELFFGEGSRLTVL.

The chain links TRBV7-3 to TRBJ2-1; 12 positions match TRBD2. CDR3 size: 21 residues. The V gene's germline CDR1 is SGHTA and CDR2 FQGTGA. Trimming took 4 bases from V and 9 from J; bases not matched to a gene: 25. CDR3 sequence (DNA): TGTGCCAGCAGCTCGTCAGGGCTAGCGGGAGGGCCGTATGATTTAAATCGTGAGCAGTTCTTC. This encodes CASSSSGLAGGPYDLNREQFF.

This chain connects TRBV27 to TRBJ1-2; 8 nucleotides line up with TRBD1. This CDR3 comprises 14 residues. Germline-derived CDR1 and CDR2 are MNHEY and SMNVEV (reference sequence). J was trimmed by 4 bases and V by 4 bases; bases with no gene match: 5. The CDR3 loop reads CASSWTGQGYGYTF. Here the CDR3 DNA reads TGTGCCAGCAGTTGGACCGGACAGGGCTATGGCTACACCTTC.

The J gene is TRBJ1-5, the V gene TRBV6-1, with a possible D match to TRBD1 (5 bases). Between the trimmed V and J ends, which lost 6 bases and 1 base, there was a span of 7 bases. The CDR3 spans 13 residues. Germline V gene lookup returns CDR1 MNHNS and CDR2 SASEGT. CDR3 in amino acids: CASRGLSNQPQHF. The CDR3 DNA is TGTGCCAGCAGGGGACTCAGCAATCAGCCCCAGCATTTT.